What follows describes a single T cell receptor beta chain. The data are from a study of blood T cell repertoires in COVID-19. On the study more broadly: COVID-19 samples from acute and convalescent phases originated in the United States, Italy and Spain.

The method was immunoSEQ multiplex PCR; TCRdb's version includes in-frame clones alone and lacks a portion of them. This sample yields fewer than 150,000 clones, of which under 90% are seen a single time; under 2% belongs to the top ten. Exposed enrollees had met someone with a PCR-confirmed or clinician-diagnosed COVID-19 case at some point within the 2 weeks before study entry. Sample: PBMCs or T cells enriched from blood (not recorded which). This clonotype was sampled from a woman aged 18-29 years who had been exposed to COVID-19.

CDR3 sequence reads: CASRRGRGGQENTEAFF. CDR3 nucleotide sequence: TGTGCCAGCAGGAGGGGCAGGGGCGGGCAGGAGAACACTGAAGCTTTCTTT. This chain links TRBV25-1 with TRBJ1-1; TRBD1 might be the D (6 bases). CDR3 length equals 17 residues. Trimming pared 6 bases from V and 1 base from J, leaving 21 bases between. The germline V gene encodes CDR1 MGHDK and CDR2 SYGVNS.